This TCR beta chain was sequenced during a study of T cell repertoires in cytomegalovirus infection. About the research overall: The public TCR beta signatures pointed to both CMV infection and matching HLA type. Findings and caveats of the study: The study identified carriers of CMV plus the relevant HLA from cumulative public TCR beta family frequency. The study found HLA-C-restricted CMV-specific TCR beta clonotypes dominating the ex vivo response.

This clonotype was found a few times. Its antigen remains unknown. V shed 6 bases and J 0 bases; nucleotides not matched to a gene: 7. The CDR3 sequence is 18 residues long. MiXCR, run by TCRdb on the reads, gives a single entry per CDR3 protein. In the table there are hundreds of thousands of distinct CDR3 sequences, around 30% of which are singletons. The rearrangement links TRBV12-3 or TRBV12-4 to TRBJ2-6; 11 bases match TRBD1. This sequence originates from a human donor in good health (CMV status not recorded). Some clones in this sample may be carry-over from other donors' samples. Sample: cultured PBMCs, taken from culture after CMV antigen stimulation. CDR3 nucleotide sequence: TGTGCCAGCAGCTCAGGACAGGGGGCTATCTCTGGGGCCAACGTCCTGACTTTC. Residues: CASSSGQGAISGANVLTF.